The rows below give T cell receptor beta chains drawn from one sample of a study of blood T cells in healthy people across ages. TCRdb called the 5' RACE reads again in MiXCR, with one record for every CDR3 protein. This sample has approximately 1,000,000 distinct CDR3 sequences, with around two fifths found just once. Material: blood. The receptor source for this set is a young man in good health. The CDR3 runs from the conserved cysteine through the conserved F or W.

v_gene | CDR3aa
TRBV6-6 | CASRTGANEQFF
TRBV4-1 | CASSQAAGTANSPLHF
TRBV6-5 | CATAASSNTEAFF
TRBV7-2 | CASTQTEELLTYNGQFF
TRBV6-5 | CASSYSTGTANTEAFF
TRBV7-9 | CASSSTIGANSPLHF
TRBV6-2/TRBV6-3 | CASSMGPFYGYTF
TRBV6-5 | CASGLGQGAIEQYF
TRBV7-2 | CASSNGAADEKLFF
TRBV10-3 | CATRGDYGTDTQYF
TRBV15 | CATSRVRNQPQHF
TRBV18 | CASSLAGTAYQPQHF
TRBV11-1 | CASSLPVSYGEQFF
TRBV20-1 | CSAAQAGDSSSFTDTQYF
TRBV6-5 | CASHTGRGVNTEAFF
TRBV7-2 | CASSLGFRGQETQYF
TRBV6-6 | CASTALEGILNTEAFF
TRBV7-9 | CASSPKSALAGNEQFF
TRBV7-9 | CASSLSSRGHLYNEQFF
TRBV6-5 | CASSYGQGLGAEAFF
TRBV5-1 | CASSSTALGRLYNEQFF
TRBV7-2 | CASSVESHQETQYF
TRBV20-1 | CSARVQGGRYTYNEQFF
TRBV12-3/TRBV12-4 | CASSSRQGVGYTF